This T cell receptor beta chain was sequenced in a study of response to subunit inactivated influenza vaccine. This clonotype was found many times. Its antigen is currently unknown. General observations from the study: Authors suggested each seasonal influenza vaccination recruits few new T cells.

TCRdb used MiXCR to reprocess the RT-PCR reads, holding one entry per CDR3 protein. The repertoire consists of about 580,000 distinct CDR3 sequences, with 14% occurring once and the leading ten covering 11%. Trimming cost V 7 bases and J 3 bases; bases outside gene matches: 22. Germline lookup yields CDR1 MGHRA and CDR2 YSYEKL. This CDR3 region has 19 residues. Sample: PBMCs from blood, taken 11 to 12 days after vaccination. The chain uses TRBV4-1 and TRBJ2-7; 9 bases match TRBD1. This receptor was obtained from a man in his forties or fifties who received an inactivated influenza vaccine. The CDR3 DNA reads TGCGCCAGCACCCCTACAGGGGGCTCGGAACTCCCTGGCTACTACGAGCAGTACTTC. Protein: CASTPTGGSELPGYYEQYF.